One and the same sample provided the 4 T cell receptor beta chains below, sequenced in a study of shared clonotypes between healthy human individuals. Using immunoSEQ multiplex PCR, the repertoire was profiled, and TCRdb retains in-frame clones only, with some absent. The sample gives a few million clones, 85% to 95% of which show up once; 0.37% is in the top ten. Specimen: naive CD4+ T cells from PBMCs. The subset here: CD45RA+ positively selected. Receptor source: a man between 18 and 35 years old in good health. Some clones in this sample may be carry-over from other donors' samples.

Concerning this clone: Other DNA sequences in the sample encode the same CDR3. This chain joins TRBV11-3 and TRBJ2-5; 8 nucleotides line up with TRBD2. V dropped 5 bases and J dropped 5; count of bases not matched to a gene: 4. This CDR3 spans 13 amino acids. Per the germline V gene, CDR1 is SGHNT and CDR2 is YENEEA. The CDR3 loop is CASSPGGRETQYF. The CDR3 DNA reads as TGTGCCAGCAGCCCTGGCGGGAGGGAGACCCAGTACTTC.

Turning to this clone: The same CDR3 arises from other DNA sequences in this sample as well. The gene calls are TRBV30 and TRBJ2-1; 9 bases line up with TRBD2. The CDR3 loop spans 13 amino acids. CDR1 is GTSNPN, CDR2 SVGIG, per germline (reference sequence). V lost 0 bases, J lost 6 bases, and 0 bases stayed unmatched. CDR3 residues: CAWSVRGGNEQFF. The CDR3 DNA follows: TGTGCCTGGAGTGTGCGGGGGGGCAATGAGCAGTTCTTC.

V is TRBV6-1 and J is TRBJ2-3; D remains ambiguous. The V end lost 2 bases, the J end lost 4 bases, and 16 bases lay between the germline ends. The CDR3 has 16 amino acids. Germline V gene sequence: CDR1 MNHNS, CDR2 SASEGT. CDR3 in amino acids: CASSEWNSLYADTQYF. CDR3 DNA sequence: TGTGCCAGCAGTGAATGGAACAGTCTGTACGCAGATACGCAGTATTTT.

The gene calls are TRBV5-1 and TRBJ2-7, with 9 bases aligning to TRBD2. Germline CDR1 reads SGHRS; CDR2 reads YFSETQ. This CDR3 spans 17 amino acids. J was trimmed by 5 bases and V by 1 base; bases with no gene match: 13. The CDR3 DNA follows: TGCGCCAGCAGCTTGTTTCCTAGCGGGACGCTGGTAGACGAGCAGTACTTC. This translates into CASSLFPSGTLVDEQYF. The full variable domain, rest sourced from reference TRBV5-1 and TRBJ2-7, is KAGVTQTPRYLIKTRGQQVTLSCSPISGHRSVSWYQQTPGQGLQFLFEYFSETQRNKGNFPGRFSGRQFSNSRSEMNVSTLELGDSALYLCASSLFPSGTLVDEQYFGPGTRLTVT.